The 20 T cell receptor beta chains below were found in one sample sequenced in a study of blood T cell repertoires in COVID-19. TCRdb's copy holds only in-frame clones and misses some; the assay was immunoSEQ multiplex PCR. The sample includes 90,000 to 130,000 clones, around 86% of them seen just once. Sequenced: peripheral blood. Receptor source: a man between 40 and 49 years old with acute or convalescent COVID-19.

V and J are TRBV2 and TRBJ2-7; D gene unclear. This CDR3 is built from 12 residues. Deletions cut 6 bases from V and 5 bases from J, with 11 bases between. Germline CDR1 SNHLY, CDR2 FYNNEI. In DNA form, the CDR3 reads TGTGCCAGCAGCGAGGAGTGGAACGAGCAGTACTTC. Translation gives CASSEEWNEQYF.

This clone was recorded once. The CDR3 nucleotides are TGTGCAAGTCGCTTAGAGGCGGCTGGAAACACCATATATTTT. Its protein product is CASRLEAAGNTIYF. The genes are TRBV12-2 and TRBJ1-3. TRBV12-2 is an annotated pseudogene. This CDR3 region has 14 residues.

Written as DNA, the CDR3 is TGCAGCGTCGGCCCCGGGACAGGAGGACCTTATAGCAATCAGCCCCAGCATTTT. It yields the protein CSVGPGTGGPYSNQPQHF. This chain connects TRBV29-1 to TRBJ1-5, with TRBD1 matching 8 bases. With V trimmed by 6 bases and J by 0 bases, 16 bases remained unmatched. Per germline, CDR1 SQVTM and CDR2 ANQGSEA. There are 18 residues in the CDR3. Full variable domain (outside the CDR3, taken from reference TRBV29-1 and TRBJ1-5): SAVISQKPSRDICQRGTSLTIQCQVDSQVTMMFWYRQQPGQSLTLIATANQGSEATYESGFVIDKFPISRPNLTFSTLTVSNMSPEDSSIYLCSVGPGTGGPYSNQPQHFGDGTRLSIL.

The chain carries TRBV5-5 and TRBJ1-4, with a possible D match to TRBD1 (6 bases). The CDR3 has 15 amino acids. Germline V gene sequence: CDR1 SGHKS, CDR2 YYEKEE (reference sequence). V lost 4 bases to trimming and J lost 8 bases, with 18 bases between them. CDR3 amino acids: CASSTRTALGEKLFF. CDR3 nucleotide sequence: TGTGCCAGCAGCACGAGGACAGCACTGGGCGAAAAACTGTTTTTT.

V gene TRBV16 combines with J gene TRBJ1-1; possible D gene TRBD1, 6 bases. The germline V and J ends were trimmed by 3 bases and 0 bases, with 11 bases remaining between them. The CDR3 covers 15 residues. Per germline, CDR1 KGHSY and CDR2 FQNENV. This CDR3 is CASSQDSPLNTEAFF. The CDR3 coding sequence is TGTGCCAGCAGCCAGGACAGCCCTTTGAACACTGAAGCTTTCTTT.

J is TRBJ1-2 and V is TRBV12-5; 7 nucleotides agree with TRBD1. CDR3 length: 16 residues. The trim removed 0 bases at V and 5 bases at J, leaving 9 bases unmatched. From germline, CDR1 is LGHNT and CDR2 FRNRAP. CDR3 DNA sequence: TGTGCTAGTGGTTTGGTGGGAGTGGGACAGCCTTATGGCTACACCTTC. It yields the protein CASGLVGVGQPYGYTF.

The chain has TRBV11-2 and TRBJ1-6, with 8 bases identical to TRBD1. J lost 3 bases, V lost 3 bases, and 4 bases had no gene match. Germline V gene data show CDR1 as SGHAT and CDR2 as FQNNGV. This CDR3 has 16 residues. The CDR3 reads CASSFRQGIYNSPLHF. CDR3 sequence (DNA): TGTGCCAGCAGCTTCCGACAGGGGATCTATAATTCACCCCTCCACTTT.

Turning to this clone: This sample includes further DNA sequences coding for the same CDR3. CDR3 sequence reads: CASSPSAGQGGNQPQHF. CDR3 sequence (DNA): TGTGCCAGCTCACCTTCCGCTGGACAGGGGGGCAATCAGCCCCAGCATTTT. The rearrangement links TRBV18 to TRBJ1-5; 10 nucleotides agree with TRBD1. The J segment lost 2 bases and the V segment lost 3 bases, leaving 7 bases of the junction unmatched. Germline CDR1 KGHSH, CDR2 LQKENI. This CDR3 has 17 residues.

This clone has more than one count but fewer than ten. The V gene is TRBV3-1 (or the pseudogene TRBV3-2), the J gene TRBJ2-7; 7 bases match TRBD2. CDR1 and CDR2 (germline): LGHDT, YNNKEL (reference sequence). The CDR3 totals 16 residues. After removal of 2 bases from V and 6 bases from J, the junction contained 13 bases not matched to a gene. CDR3 DNA sequence: TGTGCCAGCAGCCAAACCCAAGTGGGGGGGTCGAGCGAGCAGTACTTC. Amino acid sequence: CASSQTQVGGSSEQYF.

The chain employs TRBV27 and TRBJ2-7; D possibly corresponds to TRBD1 (6 bases). CDR1 and CDR2 (germline): MNHEY, SMNVEV (reference sequence). Trimming removed 6 bases from V and 4 bases from J, with 13 bases in between. The CDR3 is 13 residues long. CDR3: CASSRGVEYEQYF. The CDR3 nucleotides are TGTGCCAGCAGCAGGGGAGTAGAGTACGAGCAGTACTTC.

This clone was seen just once. The J gene is TRBJ2-1, the V gene TRBV7-6, with 8 bases lining up with TRBD2. This CDR3 has 16 amino acids. Unmatched junction bases numbered 10, after V lost 1 base and J lost 8 bases. CDR1 and CDR2 (germline): SGHVS, FNYEAQ. The DNA of the CDR3 is TGTGCCAGCAGCTTAGGGGCCGGGACTAGAAGGGATGAGCAGTTCTTC. Amino acid sequence: CASSLGAGTRRDEQFF.

This chain joins TRBV20-1 and TRBJ2-7, with 7 positions matching TRBD1. The J segment lost 3 bases and the V segment lost 4 bases, leaving 12 bases of the junction unmatched. The CDR3 extends over 15 amino acids. Germline V CDR1 and CDR2: DFQATT, SNEGSKA (reference sequence). CDR3 sequence reads: CSANDRQGEGYEQYF. The CDR3, as DNA: TGCAGTGCTAATGATAGACAGGGAGAAGGCTACGAGCAGTACTTC.

The chain has TRBV11-2 and TRBJ2-3; no reliable D call. This CDR3 contains 13 residues. Per the germline V gene, CDR1 is SGHAT and CDR2 is FQNNGV. Trimming shortened V by 1 base and J by 5 bases, and 7 bases separated the two germline ends. The CDR3 is CASSLGVEDTQYF. The DNA for the CDR3 is TGTGCCAGCAGCTTAGGAGTCGAAGATACGCAGTATTTT.

The chain is built from TRBV6-6 and TRBJ1-1; D remains ambiguous. The CDR3 contains 15 residues. Between the trimmed V and J ends, which lost 0 bases and 1 base, there was a span of 9 bases. From germline, CDR1 is MNHNY and CDR2 SVGAGI (reference sequence). CDR3: CASSYSREENTEAFF. The CDR3 DNA reads TGTGCCAGCAGTTACTCCCGGGAGGAGAACACTGAAGCTTTCTTT.

A single count supports this clone. The chain joins TRBV21-1 to TRBJ2-2; no DNA check was done on the table's D call, TRBD2. TRBV21-1 is marked as a pseudogene. CDR3 length: 13 residues. DNA of the CDR3: TGTGCCAGCAGCCGGGGAACGACCGGGGAGCTGTTTTTT. It encodes CASSRGTTGELFF.

The rearrangement joins TRBV5-4 to TRBJ2-3; TRBD1 agrees at 11 bases. V was pared by 4 bases and J by 3 bases, with 4 bases of the junction left unmatched. CDR1 is SGHNT, CDR2 YYREEE, per germline (reference sequence). This CDR3 comprises 15 residues. CDR3 in amino acids: CASSLDRGQTDTQYF. CDR3 in DNA: TGTGCCAGCAGCCTGGACAGGGGGCAGACAGATACGCAGTATTTT.

The J gene is TRBJ2-2, the V gene TRBV7-9, with 12 bases that match TRBD2. J gave up 2 bases and V 3 bases, and 4 bases lay outside the gene matches. CDR3 length: 17 amino acids. Germline V lookup: CDR1 SEHNR, CDR2 FQNEAQ (reference sequence). CDR3 loop: CASSLSGLAGNTGELFF. CDR3 DNA sequence: TGTGCCAGCAGCTTGTCGGGACTAGCGGGTAACACCGGGGAGCTGTTTTTT.

The chain uses TRBV5-6 and TRBJ2-1, with TRBD2 matching 10 bases. The CDR3 extends over 15 amino acids. Germline loops: CDR1 SGHDT, CDR2 YYEEEE. V was clipped by 7 bases and J by 5 bases; unmatched bases: 9. For the CDR3, the DNA is TGTGCCAGCTCCCTGGGACTAGCGTTGAACAATGAGCAGTTCTTC. It encodes CASSLGLALNNEQFF.

J is TRBJ1-2 and V is TRBV18; D gene uncertain. The CDR3 sequence is 14 residues long. Between the trimmed V and J ends, which lost 1 base and 1 base, there was a span of 7 bases. The germline V gene has CDR1 KGHSH and CDR2 LQKENI. The CDR3 region has the DNA TGTGCCAGCTCACCACTCTCGGTTAACTATGGCTACACCTTC. Its protein product is CASSPLSVNYGYTF.

The sample holds a few counts of this clone. The chain carries TRBV7-9 and TRBJ1-2; D is perhaps TRBD1 (6 bases). The CDR3 is 18 residues long. Per germline, CDR1 SEHNR and CDR2 FQNEAQ (reference sequence). V was trimmed by 1 base and J by 0 bases, leaving 18 bases between them. The CDR3 nucleotides read TGTGCCAGCAGCTTAGATTCTCAGGGGCCGGTCCCTAACTATGGCTACACCTTC. Protein sequence: CASSLDSQGPVPNYGYTF.